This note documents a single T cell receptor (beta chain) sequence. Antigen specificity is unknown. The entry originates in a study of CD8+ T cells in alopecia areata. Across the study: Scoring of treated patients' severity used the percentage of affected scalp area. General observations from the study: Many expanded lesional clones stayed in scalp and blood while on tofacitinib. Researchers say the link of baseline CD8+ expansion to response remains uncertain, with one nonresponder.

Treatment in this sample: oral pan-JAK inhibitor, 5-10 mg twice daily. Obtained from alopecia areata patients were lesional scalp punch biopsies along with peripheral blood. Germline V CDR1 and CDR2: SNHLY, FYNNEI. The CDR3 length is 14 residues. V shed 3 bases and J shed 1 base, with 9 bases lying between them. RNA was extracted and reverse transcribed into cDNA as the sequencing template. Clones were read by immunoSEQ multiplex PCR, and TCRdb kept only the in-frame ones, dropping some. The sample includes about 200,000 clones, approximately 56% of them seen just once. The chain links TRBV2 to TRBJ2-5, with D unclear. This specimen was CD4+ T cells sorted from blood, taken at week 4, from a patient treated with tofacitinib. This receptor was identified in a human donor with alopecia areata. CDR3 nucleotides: TGTGCCAGCAGTGATGGACGATCCCAAGAGACCCAGTACTTC. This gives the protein CASSDGRSQETQYF.